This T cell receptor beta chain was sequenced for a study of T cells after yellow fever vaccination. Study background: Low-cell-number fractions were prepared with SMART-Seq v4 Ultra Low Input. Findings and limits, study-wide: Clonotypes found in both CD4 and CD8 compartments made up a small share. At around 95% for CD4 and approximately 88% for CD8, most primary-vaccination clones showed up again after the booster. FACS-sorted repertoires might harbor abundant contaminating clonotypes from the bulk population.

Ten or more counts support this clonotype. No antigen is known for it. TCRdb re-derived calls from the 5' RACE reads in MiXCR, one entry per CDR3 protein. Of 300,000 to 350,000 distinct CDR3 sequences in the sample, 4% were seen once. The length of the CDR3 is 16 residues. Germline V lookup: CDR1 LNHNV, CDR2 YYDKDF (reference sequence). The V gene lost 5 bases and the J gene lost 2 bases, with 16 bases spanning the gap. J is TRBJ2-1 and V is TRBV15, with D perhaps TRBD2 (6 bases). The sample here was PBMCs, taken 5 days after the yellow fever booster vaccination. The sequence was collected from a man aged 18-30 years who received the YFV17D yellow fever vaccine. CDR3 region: CATSAHGGDPYNEQFF. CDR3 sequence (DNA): TGTGCCACCAGCGCCCACGGGGGTGATCCCTACAATGAGCAGTTCTTC.